This TCR beta chain emerged from a study of shared clonotypes between healthy human individuals. Study results and caveats: Shared clonotypes across all four donors exceeded non-shared ones in generation probability. Among a few donors, roughly 5.4% of naive CD4 clonotypes were found in common. Researchers sampled blood only, noting tissue repertoires likely differ.

Each PCR replicate from the sorted subsets contained 200 to 250 ng DNA, which is some 30,000 T cell genomes. Profiled with immunoSEQ multiplex PCR; TCRdb holds only in-frame clones, not every one. The sample records about 690,000 clones, 90% being singletons. Concerning this clone itself: Its matching antigen is unknown.

Per the germline V gene, CDR1 is SQVTM and CDR2 is ANQGSEA. Trimming pared 7 bases from V and 6 bases from J, leaving 21 bases between. This CDR3 contains 15 residues. V and J are TRBV29-1 and TRBJ2-2, with D perhaps being TRBD1 or TRBD2 (5 bases each). The sequence was collected from a man younger than 30 in good health. Some clones in this sample may be carry-over from other donors' samples. Specimen: memory CD8+ T cells from PBMCs. Subset denoted: CD45RO+ cells pooled with CCR7-negative TemRA cells. Written as DNA, the CDR3 is TGCAGCGCCACTAACTACGGGGCGAGCCCCGGGGAGCTGTTTTTT. Translating it yields CSATNYGASPGELFF.